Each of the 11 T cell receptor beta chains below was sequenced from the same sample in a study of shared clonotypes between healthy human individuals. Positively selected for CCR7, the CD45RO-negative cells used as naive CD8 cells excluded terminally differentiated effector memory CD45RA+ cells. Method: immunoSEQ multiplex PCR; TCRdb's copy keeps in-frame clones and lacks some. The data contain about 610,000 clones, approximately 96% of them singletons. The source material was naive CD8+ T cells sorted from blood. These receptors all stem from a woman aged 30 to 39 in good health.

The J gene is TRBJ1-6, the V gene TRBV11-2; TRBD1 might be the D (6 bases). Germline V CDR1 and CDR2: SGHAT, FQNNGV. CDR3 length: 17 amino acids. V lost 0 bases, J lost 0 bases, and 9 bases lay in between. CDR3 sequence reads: CASSLEQDSSYNSPLHF. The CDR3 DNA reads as TGTGCCAGCAGCTTAGAACAGGACAGCTCCTATAATTCACCCCTCCACTTT.

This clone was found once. The CDR3 DNA reads TGCGCCAGCAGCCAAGGCAGCGGGAGCTCCTACAATGAGCAGTTCTTC. The encoded protein is CASSQGSGSSYNEQFF. The V and J genes are TRBV4-1 and TRBJ2-1; 8 bases line up with TRBD2. Germline V gene data show CDR1 as MGHRA and CDR2 as YSYEKL. CDR3 length equals 16 residues. Trimming at V came to 1 base and at J to 0 bases, leaving 2 bases not matched to a gene.

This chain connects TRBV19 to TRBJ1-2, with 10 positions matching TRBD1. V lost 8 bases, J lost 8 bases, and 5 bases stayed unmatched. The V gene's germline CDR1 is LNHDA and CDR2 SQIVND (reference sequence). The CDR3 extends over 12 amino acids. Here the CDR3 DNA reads TGTGCCAGTCGACAGGGGGCGGGAGGCTACACCTTC. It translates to CASRQGAGGYTF.

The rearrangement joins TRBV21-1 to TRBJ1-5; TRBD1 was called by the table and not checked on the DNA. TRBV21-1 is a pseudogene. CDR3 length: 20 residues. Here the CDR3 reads CARVAPGQGASSLSNQPQHF. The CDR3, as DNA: TGTGCCAGAGTCGCTCCGGGACAGGGGGCTTCAAGTCTGAGCAATCAGCCCCAGCATTTT.

The DNA of the CDR3 is TGCGCCAGCAGCTTGGAACTGGACCAGTCAACTGAGCAGTTCTTC. Its protein is CASSLELDQSTEQFF. The rearrangement joins TRBV5-1 to TRBJ2-1, with D hard to call. The CDR3 consists of 15 residues. Germline V gene data show CDR1 as SGHRS and CDR2 as YFSETQ. The V gene lost 0 bases and the J gene lost 9 bases, with 16 bases spanning the gap. The whole variable domain, remainder taken from reference TRBV5-1 and TRBJ2-1, is KAGVTQTPRYLIKTRGQQVTLSCSPISGHRSVSWYQQTPGQGLQFLFEYFSETQRNKGNFPGRFSGRQFSNSRSEMNVSTLELGDSALYLCASSLELDQSTEQFFGPGTRLTVL.

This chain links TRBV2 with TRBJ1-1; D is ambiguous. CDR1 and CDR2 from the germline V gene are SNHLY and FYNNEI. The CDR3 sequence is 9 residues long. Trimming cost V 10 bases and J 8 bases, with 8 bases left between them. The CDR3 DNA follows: TGTGCCATCCGCCCCGAAGCTTTCTTT. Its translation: CAIRPEAFF. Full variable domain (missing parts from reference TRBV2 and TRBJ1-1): EPEVTQTPSHQVTQMGQEVILRCVPISNHLYFYWYRQILGQKVEFLVSFYNNEISEKSEIFDDQFSVERPDGSNFTLKIRSTKLEDSAMYFCAIRPEAFFGQGTRLTVV.

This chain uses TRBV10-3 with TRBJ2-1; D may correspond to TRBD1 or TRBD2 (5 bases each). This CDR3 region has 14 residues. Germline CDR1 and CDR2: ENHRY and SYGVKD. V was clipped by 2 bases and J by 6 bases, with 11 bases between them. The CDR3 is CAISEPGTVNEQFF. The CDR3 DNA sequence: TGTGCCATCAGTGAGCCCGGGACGGTCAATGAGCAGTTCTTC.

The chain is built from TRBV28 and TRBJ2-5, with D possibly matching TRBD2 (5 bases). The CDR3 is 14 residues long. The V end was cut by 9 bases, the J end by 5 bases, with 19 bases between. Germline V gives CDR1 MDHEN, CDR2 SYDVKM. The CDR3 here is CASFPLGARETQYF. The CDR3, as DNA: TGTGCCAGTTTCCCCCTGGGAGCTAGGGAGACCCAGTACTTC.

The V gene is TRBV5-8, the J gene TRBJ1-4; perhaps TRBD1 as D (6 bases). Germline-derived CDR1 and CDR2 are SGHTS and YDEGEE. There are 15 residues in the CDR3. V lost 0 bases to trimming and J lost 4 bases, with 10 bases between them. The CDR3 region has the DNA TGTGCCAGCAGCTTGGGGACAGCCTTTAATGAAAAACTGTTTTTT. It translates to CASSLGTAFNEKLFF.

The CDR3 DNA is TGTGCCAGTAGTACCCCCTCCAGGGATAATGAGCAGTTCTTC. This encodes CASSTPSRDNEQFF. The gene calls are TRBV19 and TRBJ2-1; D might be TRBD1 (5 bases). V lost 4 bases, J lost 7 bases, and 14 bases lay in between. The germline CDR1 and CDR2 sequences are LNHDA and SQIVND (reference sequence). This CDR3 region has 14 residues.

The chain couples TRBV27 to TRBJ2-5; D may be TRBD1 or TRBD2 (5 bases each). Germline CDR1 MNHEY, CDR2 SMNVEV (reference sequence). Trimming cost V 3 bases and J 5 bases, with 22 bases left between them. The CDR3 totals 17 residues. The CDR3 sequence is CASSLSPGTPETETQYF. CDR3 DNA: TGTGCCAGCAGTTTGTCCCCCGGGACCCCCGAAACGGAGACCCAGTACTTC.